Presented here are 21 T cell receptor beta chains from one specimen sequenced in a study of T cell responses to AZD1222 COVID-19 vaccine. Produced via immunoSEQ multiplex PCR; TCRdb's table is partial and in-frame only. The sample has over 150,000 clones, around 94% seen once. This specimen consisted of peripheral blood, obtained 28 days after the second AZD1222 dose. Source of these receptors: an adult who received the AZD1222 COVID-19 vaccine.

This chain uses TRBV5-1 with TRBJ1-6, with TRBD1 identical over 7 bases. CDR3 size: 16 residues. Trimming cost V 0 bases and J 7 bases; bases outside gene matches: 7. Germline values: CDR1 SGHRS, CDR2 YFSETQ. Written as DNA, the CDR3 is TGCGCCAGCAGCTTGGAGGGTCAGGGGGTAAATTCACCCCTCCACTTT. This sequence encodes CASSLEGQGVNSPLHF.

The rearrangement uses TRBV6-1 and TRBJ2-1; possibly TRBD2 for D (6 bases). The germline V gene has CDR1 MNHNS and CDR2 SASEGT. Trimming stripped 11 bases from V and 3 bases from J, with 17 bases between. This CDR3 is 14 amino acids long. CDR3 in DNA: TGTGCCTCCTCGCGGGAAGGGGTCTACAATGAGCAGTTCTTC. Its protein is CASSREGVYNEQFF.

The gene calls are TRBV9 and TRBJ1-2; maybe TRBD1 (6 bases). This CDR3 spans 18 amino acids. The ends were cut back, 2 bases at V and 0 bases at J, with 20 bases in the middle. The germline gives CDR1 SGDLS, CDR2 YYNGEE. This CDR3 reads CASSVLQGRNPANYGYTF. CDR3 DNA: TGTGCCAGCAGCGTCTTGCAGGGGCGTAATCCAGCTAACTATGGCTACACCTTC.

This chain links TRBV5-1 with TRBJ1-1; 9 bases fit TRBD1. V was clipped by 0 bases and J by 10 bases; unmatched bases: 7. The germline V gene encodes CDR1 SGHRS and CDR2 YFSETQ. The CDR3 sequence is 14 residues long. Here the CDR3 DNA reads TGCGCCAGCAGCTTGGAGGGACAGGGTCATGTAGCTTTCTTT. Encoded protein: CASSLEGQGHVAFF.

The chain joins TRBV28 to TRBJ1-6; D unresolved. Trimming took off 8 bases at V and 8 bases at J, with 16 bases between the two ends. This CDR3 spans 14 amino acids. Germline loops: CDR1 MDHEN, CDR2 SYDVKM. Written as DNA, the CDR3 is TGTGCCAGCTATGAGAGGGTGGGGTATTCACCCCTCCACTTT. Translated, it gives CASYERVGYSPLHF.

The chain carries TRBV6-6 and TRBJ1-5; tentatively, D is TRBD1 (5 bases). Germline CDR1 MNHNY, CDR2 SVGAGI (reference sequence). The CDR3 has 12 residues. V gave up 8 bases and J gave up 6 bases, with 11 bases separating them. The CDR3 region is CASSPGVQPQHF. CDR3 coding DNA: TGTGCCAGCTCCCCGGGGGTTCAGCCCCAGCATTTT.

This chain uses TRBV11-2 with TRBJ2-1, with D perhaps matching TRBD2 (6 bases). Looked up from germline, CDR1 is SGHAT and CDR2 is FQNNGV. The CDR3 is made up of 14 amino acids. V lost 2 bases to trimming and J lost 6 bases, with 11 bases between them. The CDR3 loop reads CASSLSEGTNEQFF. The CDR3 DNA is TGTGCCAGCAGCTTATCGGAGGGAACCAATGAGCAGTTCTTC.

V is TRBV19 and J is TRBJ1-5; D not certain. This CDR3 has 15 residues. V was pared by 7 bases and J by 0 bases, with 13 bases between. Germline V gene sequence: CDR1 LNHDA, CDR2 SQIVND (reference sequence). The CDR3 here is CASIDTDHSNQPQHF. CDR3 in DNA: TGTGCCAGTATCGATACGGACCATAGCAATCAGCCCCAGCATTTT. The entire variable domain, with the rest obtained from reference TRBV19 and TRBJ1-5, is as follows: DGGITQSPKYLFRKEGQNVTLSCEQNLNHDAMYWYRQDPGQGLRLIYYSQIVNDFQKGDIAEGYSVSREKKESFPLTVTSAQKNPTAFYLCASIDTDHSNQPQHFGDGTRLSIL.

The V gene is TRBV2, the J gene TRBJ1-2; TRBD1 matches at 8 bases. Germline V lookup: CDR1 SNHLY, CDR2 FYNNEI. Germline trimming cut 1 base from V and 6 bases from J; bases unmatched to any gene: 7. The CDR3 sequence is 15 residues long. The CDR3 bases are TGTGCCAGCAGTGAAGTGTCAGGGGGCGTCGATGGCTACACCTTC. Amino acids: CASSEVSGGVDGYTF. The whole variable domain, filled in from reference TRBV2 and TRBJ1-2, reads EPEVTQTPSHQVTQMGQEVILRCVPISNHLYFYWYRQILGQKVEFLVSFYNNEISEKSEIFDDQFSVERPDGSNFTLKIRSTKLEDSAMYFCASSEVSGGVDGYTFGSGTRLTVV.

CDR3 region: CASSPGVQPQHF. The DNA of the CDR3 is TGTGCCAGCAGCCCCGGCGTTCAGCCCCAGCATTTT. The J gene is TRBJ1-5, the V gene TRBV12-3 or TRBV12-4; D gene unclear. The CDR3 loop spans 12 amino acids. The ends were cut back, 6 bases at V and 6 bases at J, with 9 bases in the middle.

The chain carries TRBV2 and TRBJ1-1; D perhaps matches TRBD1 (6 bases). V was clipped by 5 bases and J by 2 bases, with 15 bases between them. This CDR3 has 15 amino acids. Germline-derived CDR1 and CDR2 are SNHLY and FYNNEI. The CDR3 coding sequence is TGTGCCAGCAGTACCCAGGGGCAGATAAACACTGAAGCTTTCTTT. Amino acid sequence: CASSTQGQINTEAFF.

This CDR3 is CASSLQFRCVILQGKVSNQPQHF. The CDR3 coding sequence is TGCGCCAGCAGCCTCCAGTTTAGATGTGTTATTTTGCAGGGGAAGGTCAGCAATCAGCCCCAGCATTTT. The rearrangement uses TRBV23-1 and TRBJ1-5; D perhaps matches TRBD1 (6 bases). TRBV23-1 is an open reading frame whose function is uncertain. V was pared by 6 bases and J by 1 base, with 37 bases between. CDR3 length: 23 amino acids.

The chain recombines TRBV24-1 with TRBJ1-5; 7 nucleotides agree with TRBD1. The junction had 5 bases not matched to a gene; V was cut back by 4 bases and J by 6 bases. The CDR3 covers 14 residues. Germline CDR1 reads KGHDR; CDR2 reads SFDVKD. CDR3 loop: CATSDSQGIQPQHF. The CDR3 DNA follows: TGTGCCACCAGTGACTCACAGGGGATTCAGCCCCAGCATTTT.

The V and J genes are TRBV7-9 and TRBJ1-6; unclear D gene. The germline CDR1 and CDR2 sequences are SEHNR and FQNEAQ (reference sequence). The CDR3 runs to 13 residues. Trimming took 1 base from V and 6 from J, leaving 4 bases between them. This chain's CDR3 is CASSLVGNSPLHF. CDR3 DNA: TGTGCCAGCAGCTTAGTAGGTAATTCACCCCTCCACTTT.

V gene TRBV18 combines with J gene TRBJ1-1, with unresolved D. The CDR3 covers 16 residues. Trimming left V 4 bases short and J 0 bases short, with 15 bases between. Germline values: CDR1 KGHSH, CDR2 LQKENI. The CDR3 loop is CASSLTTEELNTEAFF. CDR3 DNA: TGTGCCAGCTCACTTACGACGGAAGAGTTGAACACTGAAGCTTTCTTT.

A remark on this clone: The sample contains more than one DNA sequence encoding this CDR3. The genes are TRBV6-2 or TRBV6-3 and TRBJ1-2, with D unresolved. Trimming shortened V by 0 bases and J by 1 base, and 3 bases separated the two germline ends. CDR3 length: 13 residues. Germline assignment: CDR1 MNHEY and CDR2 SVGEGT. CDR3 DNA: TGTGCCAGCAGTTACTCGAGTAACTATGGCTACACCTTC. Its translation is CASSYSSNYGYTF.

J is TRBJ2-3 and V is TRBV6-4; 12 nucleotides align to TRBD2. Germline V gene lookup returns CDR1 MRHNA and CDR2 SNTAGT. With 4 bases clipped from V and 1 base from J, the junction kept 3 bases outside the gene matches. The CDR3 sequence is 16 residues long. The CDR3 nucleotides read TGTGCCAGCAGTGGACTAGCGGGAGACGGCACAGATACGCAGTATTTT. Translated: CASSGLAGDGTDTQYF.

This clone turned up a few times. The rearrangement uses TRBV7-3 and TRBJ2-1; TRBD2 aligns across 10 bases. Germline V gene sequence: CDR1 SGHTA, CDR2 FQGTGA. The CDR3 sequence is 18 residues long. V was clipped by 1 base and J by 8 bases; unmatched bases: 14. CDR3 bases: TGTGCCAGCAGCTTAATCCCCAGGCTAGCGGGGGATAGCGATGAGCAGTTCTTC. Its translation is CASSLIPRLAGDSDEQFF.

The chain combines TRBV4-1 with TRBJ1-1; no firm D call. Germline lookup yields CDR1 MGHRA and CDR2 YSYEKL. This CDR3 region has 14 residues. V was clipped by 1 base and J by 4 bases, with 10 bases between them. CDR3 amino acids: CASSQGTSGTEAFF. The CDR3 DNA is TGCGCCAGCAGCCAAGGGACGTCGGGCACTGAAGCTTTCTTT.

This clone was observed a few times. The genes are TRBV6-2 or TRBV6-3 and TRBJ2-7; TRBD2 matches at 7 bases. CDR1 and CDR2 from the germline V gene are MNHEY and SVGEGT. The CDR3 is made up of 14 amino acids. J gave up 6 bases and V 2 bases, and 7 bases lay outside the gene matches. This chain's CDR3 is CASSYGRAASEQYF. The CDR3 nucleotides read TGTGCCAGCAGTTACGGGAGGGCGGCGTCCGAGCAGTACTTC.

The genes are TRBV7-8 and TRBJ1-2; weak D call: TRBD1 (5 bases). Trimming took off 4 bases at V and 6 bases at J, with 12 bases between the two ends. CDR3 length: 13 amino acids. The germline gives CDR1 SGHVS, CDR2 FQNEAQ. The CDR3 is CASSSVRGNGYTF. The CDR3 coding sequence is TGTGCCAGCAGCTCTGTAAGGGGCAATGGCTACACCTTC.